Listed below are T cell receptor beta chains from one sample, sequenced in a study of cytomegalovirus exposure and HLA in healthy donors. The data were produced by immunoSEQ multiplex PCR, yet TCRdb's version contains in-frame clones alone and is incomplete. The table includes 95,000 to 150,000 clones, roughly 90% detected once. Input material: PBMCs. The receptors originated from a woman between 18 and 30 years old in good health and CMV-seropositive. CDR3s include the opening cysteine and the closing phenylalanine or tryptophan. The D gene is left open where the match is weak. Part of the rows lack a size; the others show once, few, many or a class for expanded clones.

d_call	clone_size	v_call	j_call	cdr3_nt	cdr3_aa
TRBD2	NA	TRBV19	TRBJ2-3	TGTGCCAGTAGTGGCCCTAGCGGGGAGGCAGATACGCAGTATTTT	CASSGPSGEADTQYF
NA	NA	TRBV19	TRBJ1-2	TGTGCCAGTAGTTTCCCGATTGGGGCCTATCGCTACACCTTC	CASSFPIGAYRYTF
TRBD1	NA	TRBV7-9	TRBJ1-1	TGTGCCAGCAGCCCTAACAGGGGGCCGAACACTGAAGCTTTCTTT	CASSPNRGPNTEAFF
NA	NA	TRBV30	TRBJ1-1	TGTGCCTGGAGTGTAAGTTCGGACACTGAAGCTTTCTTT	CAWSVSSDTEAFF
NA	NA	TRBV5-1	TRBJ1-5	TGCGCCAGCAGCTTCTCTAGCCCCGATCAGCCCCAGCATTTT	CASSFSSPDQPQHF
NA	NA	TRBV11-1	TRBJ2-7	TGTGCCAGCAGCCGACTCCGGGACGAGCAGTACTTC	CASSRLRDEQYF
NA	NA	TRBV28	TRBJ2-1	TGTGCCAGCAGTTTACCGCCTCCTAGAAACAATGAGCAGTTCTTC	CASSLPPPRNNEQFF
NA	NA	TRBV30	TRBJ2-3	TGTGCCTGGACGATCGGTTCGGGGAGCACAGATACGCAGTATTTT	CAWTIGSGSTDTQYF
NA	medium-sized	TRBV15	TRBJ1-4	TGTGCCACCAGCAGAGTAGCCTTAAATGAAAAACTGTTTTTT	CATSRVALNEKLFF
TRBD2	few	TRBV15	TRBJ2-7	TGTGCCACCAGCAGAGAGCGGGGGAGCTCCTACGAGCAGTACTTC	CATSRERGSSYEQYF
NA	NA	TRBV15	TRBJ2-1	TGTGCCACCAGCAGTAGTTTTCGCCTTGGGGAGGACAATGAGCAGTTCTTC	CATSSSFRLGEDNEQFF
NA	NA	TRBV2	TRBJ2-3	TGTGCCAGCAGTTCCTACAGGGCAGATACGCAGTATTTT	CASSSYRADTQYF
TRBD1	once	TRBV5-4	TRBJ1-1	TGTGCCAGCAGCAACATACAGGGGACCACTGAAGCTTTCTTT	CASSNIQGTTEAFF
TRBD1	NA	TRBV7-2	TRBJ2-1	TGTGCCAGCAGCTTACAGGGACAGGGGCTCAATGAGCAGTTCTTC	CASSLQGQGLNEQFF
NA	NA	TRBV9	TRBJ1-1	TGTGCCAGCAGCGTAGGCGGGGCTACTGAAGCTTTCTTT	CASSVGGATEAFF
TRBD2	NA	TRBV2	TRBJ2-5	TGTGCCAGCAATGAAGGGTCGGGAGGCACTCGGAAGACCCAGTACTTC	CASNEGSGGTRKTQYF
TRBD1	NA	TRBV10-3	TRBJ1-1	TGTGCCATCAGTCAAGACAGGGGTTTGAACACTGAAGCTTTCTTT	CAISQDRGLNTEAFF
TRBD2	NA	TRBV9	TRBJ2-3	TGTGCCAGCAGCGGAGGATCTAGCGGCTCTAGCACAGATACGCAGTATTTT	CASSGGSSGSSTDTQYF
NA	NA	TRBV12-5	TRBJ2-1	TGTGCTAGTGGTTTGGTAGCGGGCCTTACCTCGAATGAGCAGTTCTTC	CASGLVAGLTSNEQFF
NA	NA	TRBV2	TRBJ2-6	TGTGCCAGCAGTGTTCTGGCCAACGTCCTGACTTTC	CASSVLANVLTF
NA	NA	TRBV7-8	TRBJ2-7	TGTGCCAGCACCCCTTTCGCAGGGGCCTACGAGCAGTACTTC	CASTPFAGAYEQYF